A single sample is the source of the 2 T cell receptor beta chains below, sequenced in a study of cytomegalovirus exposure and HLA in healthy donors. The primer mix had 60 Vbeta and 13 Jbeta primers. Sequencing was performed with immunoSEQ multiplex PCR; in TCRdb, only in-frame clones are kept and a portion is missing. The data show around 140,000 clones, with more than 75% seen just once and about 2% held by the top ten. The specimen was PBMCs. Receptors originate from a man in his forties in good health and CMV-seronegative.

The chain employs TRBV29-1 and TRBJ2-5, with 9 bases lining up with TRBD1. Germline assignment: CDR1 SQVTM and CDR2 ANQGSEA. This CDR3 has 14 residues. After removal of 6 bases from V and 7 bases from J, the junction contained 12 bases not matched to a gene. The CDR3 bases are TGCAGCGTAAAAAGGACAGGGGATGCGGTGACCCAGTACTTC. Amino acid sequence: CSVKRTGDAVTQYF.

The rearrangement links TRBV6-5 to TRBJ1-6; D ambiguous. Germline V gene data show CDR1 as MNHEY and CDR2 as SVGAGI. Between the trimmed V and J ends, which lost 0 bases and 0 bases, there was a span of 6 bases. The CDR3 is made up of 16 amino acids. The CDR3 coding sequence is TGTGCCAGCAGTTACTCAACAAGCTCCTATAATTCACCCCTCCACTTT. Translation gives CASSYSTSSYNSPLHF.